The next 23 T cell receptor beta chains were all read from a single sample in a study of T cell repertoires in cytomegalovirus infection. TCRdb ran MiXCR on the reads and lists one entry per CDR3 protein. The sample lists about 450,000 distinct CDR3 sequences; under 40% were seen once. Sequenced material: PBMCs. These receptors came from a human donor in good health (CMV status not recorded). Some clones in this sample may be carry-over from other donors' samples.

There are a few counts of this clonotype. The chain joins TRBV5-4 to TRBJ1-1, with 12 bases fitting TRBD1. Unmatched junction bases numbered 7, after V lost 4 bases and J lost 3 bases. Germline V gene sequence: CDR1 SGHNT, CDR2 YYREEE (reference sequence). This CDR3 has 16 residues. CDR3 loop: CASSLGTGGLDTEAFF. In DNA form, the CDR3 reads TGTGCCAGCAGCCTTGGGACAGGGGGCTTGGACACTGAAGCTTTCTTT.

Comment on this clonotype: This may arise from a read error, as a much more abundant clone is one base away. V gene TRBV7-2 combines with J gene TRBJ1-2; no clear D. CDR1 is SGHTA and CDR2 is FQGNSA in the germline V gene. This CDR3 contains 13 residues. The CDR3 nucleotides read TGTGCCAGCAGCTTGCCAGCTACCTATTGCTACACCTTC. Its protein is CASSLPATYCYTF. Full variable domain (rest looked up from reference TRBV7-2 and TRBJ1-2): GAGVSQSPSNKVTEKGKDVELRCDPISGHTALYWYRQSLGQGLEFLIYFQGNSAPDKSGLPSDRFSAERTGGSVSTLTIQRTQQEDSAVYLCASSLPATYCYTFGSGTRLTVV.

This clonotype was counted many times. The rearrangement links TRBV4-1 to TRBJ1-6; possible D gene TRBD1, 5 bases. The germline V gene encodes CDR1 MGHRA and CDR2 YSYEKL. The CDR3 consists of 16 residues. V lost 0 bases to trimming and J lost 10 bases, with 16 bases between them. As DNA, the CDR3 is TGCGCCAGCAGCCAAGAGGCCAACAGGATGGAGTCACCCCTCCACTTT. This translates into CASSQEANRMESPLHF.

This clonotype was found a few times. The rearrangement uses TRBV2 and TRBJ1-5; no definite D call. Between the trimmed V and J ends, which lost 6 bases and 0 bases, there was a span of 6 bases. This CDR3 is 13 amino acids long. CDR1 is SNHLY and CDR2 is FYNNEI in the germline V gene. The DNA of the CDR3 is TGTGCCAGCAGGGGCGTTAGCAATCAGCCCCAGCATTTT. As protein: CASRGVSNQPQHF.

In this sample, this clonotype turned up a few times. This chain links TRBV7-8 with TRBJ2-1, with D maybe TRBD1 (5 bases). The ends were cut back, 3 bases at V and 6 bases at J, with 15 bases in the middle. The CDR3 has 15 amino acids. The germline gives CDR1 SGHVS, CDR2 FQNEAQ. The CDR3 nucleotides read TGTGCCAGCAGCTTGGGCCAGGGTAATGGCAATGAGCAGTTCTTC. Translated, it gives CASSLGQGNGNEQFF.

Details on this clonotype: At one end, the junction sequence differs from germline, possibly due to a read error. This sequence joins TRBV19 and TRBJ1-4; D not resolved. Germline-derived CDR1 and CDR2 are LNHDA and SQIVND (reference sequence). This CDR3 region has 14 residues. CDR3 in amino acids: CASSIDGRGEKLVF. The CDR3 DNA follows: TGTGCCAGTAGTATAGACGGACGGGGTGAAAAACTGGTTTTT.

In DNA, the CDR3 is TGCAGTGCTAGAACAGGGGCTTGGGACACTGAAGCTTTCTTT. It specifies CSARTGAWDTEAFF. The V and J genes are TRBV20-1 and TRBJ1-1, with TRBD1 matching over 7 bases. Germline trimming cut 2 bases from V and 3 bases from J; bases unmatched to any gene: 6. Germline values: CDR1 DFQATT, CDR2 SNEGSKA (reference sequence). The CDR3 length is 14 residues.

The V call is TRBV7-2, the J call TRBJ2-7, with TRBD1 matching 10 bases. There are 15 residues in the CDR3. The trim removed 5 bases at V and 2 bases at J, leaving 6 bases unmatched. The germline V gene encodes CDR1 SGHTA and CDR2 FQGNSA. The CDR3 coding sequence is TGTGCCAGCAGCCATCGGGACAGGGGCCCCTACGAGCAGTACTTC. Translating gives CASSHRDRGPYEQYF.

The J gene is TRBJ2-4, the V gene TRBV27; D remains ambiguous. Trimming left V 5 bases short and J 5 bases short, with 10 bases between. The CDR3 spans 13 residues. Per the germline V gene, CDR1 is MNHEY and CDR2 is SMNVEV (reference sequence). CDR3 coding DNA: TGTGCCAGCAGTCCTAACAGAGAAAACATTCAGTACTTC. It encodes CASSPNRENIQYF.

The chain carries TRBV6-8 and TRBJ1-5; 7 bases agree with TRBD1. The CDR3 spans 14 residues. CDR1 MNHGY and CDR2 SAAAGT come from the germline V gene. V was pared by 7 bases and J by 1 base, with 4 bases of the junction left unmatched. The CDR3, as DNA: TGTGCCAGCACCGGGACAGAAAGCAATCAGCCCCAGCATTTT. Its protein is CASTGTESNQPQHF.

This CDR3 reads CASSLAGFERGISYEQYF. The CDR3 DNA reads as TGTGCCAGCAGCTTAGCAGGTTTTGAGCGGGGGATTTCCTACGAGCAGTACTTC. The genes are TRBV7-6 and TRBJ2-7; 8 bases align to TRBD2. With V trimmed by 0 bases and J by 1 base, 11 bases remained unmatched. This CDR3 region has 18 residues. Germline-derived CDR1 and CDR2 are SGHVS and FNYEAQ. The full variable domain, rest sourced from reference TRBV7-6 and TRBJ2-7, is GAGVSQSPRYKVTKRGQDVALRCDPISGHVSLYWYRQALGQGPEFLTYFNYEAQQDKSGLPNDRFSAERPEGSISTLTIQRTEQRDSAMYRCASSLAGFERGISYEQYFGPGTRLTVT.

The CDR3 spells CASTIRWGGPWEEQYF. The CDR3 DNA is TGTGCCAGCACCATCCGTTGGGGGGGGCCCTGGGAGGAGCAGTACTTC. The rearrangement links TRBV5-6 to TRBJ2-7; D possibly corresponds to TRBD2 (7 bases). The V end lost 6 bases, the J end lost 7 bases, and 26 bases lay between the germline ends. Per germline, CDR1 SGHDT and CDR2 YYEEEE. CDR3 length equals 16 residues. The variable domain in full, with the rest retrieved from reference TRBV5-6 and TRBJ2-7, is DAGVTQSPTHLIKTRGQQVTLRCSPKSGHDTVSWYQQALGQGPQFIFQYYEEEERQRGNFPDRFSGHQFPNYSSELNVNALLLGDSALYLCASTIRWGGPWEEQYFGPGTRLTVT.

This clonotype came up many times. The chain has TRBV7-2 and TRBJ2-6, with a tentative D call TRBD1 (6 bases). The V gene lost 5 bases and the J gene lost 0 bases, with 14 bases spanning the gap. Germline loops: CDR1 SGHTA, CDR2 FQGNSA. The CDR3 is made up of 17 amino acids. The CDR3 DNA follows: TGTGCCAGCAGCCTATCCGGGACACCCTCTGGGGCCAACGTCCTGACTTTC. Translation: CASSLSGTPSGANVLTF.

This chain joins TRBV20-1 and TRBJ2-2; D is unclear. CDR1 and CDR2 from the germline V gene are DFQATT and SNEGSKA (reference sequence). The length of the CDR3 is 13 residues. The V end lost 4 bases, the J end lost 2 bases, and 8 bases lay between the germline ends. The CDR3 region is CSAIVPNTGELFF. The CDR3 bases are TGCAGTGCTATAGTACCAAACACCGGGGAGCTGTTTTTT.

With respect to this clonotype: A single base separates this from a much larger clone, so it may be a read error. The CDR3 does not close with the conserved phenylalanine or tryptophan, likely indicating a read error. V and J are TRBV11-3 and TRBJ2-2; no clear D gene. The CDR3 sequence is 13 residues long. The germline V gene encodes CDR1 SGHNT and CDR2 YENEEA. V gave up 1 base and J gave up 3 bases, with 3 bases separating them. The CDR3 DNA reads as TGTGCCAGCAGCTTAGGGGACACCGGGGAGCTGTTTTCT. Translation gives CASSLGDTGELFS.

This clonotype was detected many times. In DNA form, the CDR3 reads TGTGCCAGCAGCACCCTTCTAGCGGGGGGCCAAGAGACCCAGTACTTC. Translating gives CASSTLLAGGQETQYF. The V gene is TRBV7-2, the J gene TRBJ2-5; 11 bases agree with TRBD2. The CDR3 covers 16 residues. Germline CDR1 is SGHTA and CDR2 is FQGNSA. J was trimmed by 1 base and V by 5 bases; bases with no gene match: 6.

The J gene is TRBJ2-1, the V gene TRBV11-3; 8 bases agree with TRBD1. The CDR3 has 19 residues. Germline trimming cut 7 bases from V and 0 bases from J; bases unmatched to any gene: 17. Germline V gene sequence: CDR1 SGHNT, CDR2 YENEEA. The CDR3 sequence: CASNHTGQGKTNSYNEQFF. The CDR3 DNA is TGTGCCAGCAACCACACCGGACAGGGTAAAACTAACTCCTACAATGAGCAGTTCTTC.

The chain joins TRBV2 to TRBJ2-2; 8 nucleotides align to TRBD1. The CDR3 runs 17 residues. Germline CDR1 SNHLY, CDR2 FYNNEI. V dropped 0 bases and J dropped 4; count of bases not matched to a gene: 7. The CDR3 here is CASSEARRQGRTGELFF. CDR3 nucleotide sequence: TGTGCCAGCAGTGAAGCGAGAAGACAGGGGCGCACCGGGGAGCTGTTTTTT.

This clonotype has more than one count but fewer than ten. The chain carries TRBV18 and TRBJ2-5; D is undetermined. The CDR3 is 13 amino acids. V lost 6 bases, J lost 2 bases, and 10 bases lay in between. The V gene's germline CDR1 is KGHSH and CDR2 LQKENI. The CDR3 is CASSLANQETQYF. The CDR3 region has the DNA TGTGCCAGCTCCCTTGCGAATCAAGAGACCCAGTACTTC.

The rearrangement joins TRBV6-6 to TRBJ1-1; no clear D. V was shortened by 2 bases and J by 3 bases, with 19 bases between the two germline ends. Germline V gene lookup returns CDR1 MNHNY and CDR2 SVGAGI (reference sequence). There are 17 residues in the CDR3. Here the CDR3 reads CASSYEWGGKGDTEAFF. In nucleotides, the CDR3 is TGTGCCAGCAGTTACGAGTGGGGTGGCAAGGGAGACACTGAAGCTTTCTTT.

With respect to this clonotype: A much larger clone lies a single base off, so this may be a read error. The CDR3 reads CASSPHNQPQHF. The CDR3 DNA reads TGTGCCAGCAGCCCCCACAATCAGCCCCAGCATTTT. The chain has TRBV7-9 and TRBJ1-5; D is ambiguous. Germline loops: CDR1 SEHNR, CDR2 FQNEAQ (reference sequence). Trimming stripped 5 bases from V and 3 bases from J, with 5 bases between. CDR3 length equals 12 residues.

The gene calls are TRBV11-2 and TRBJ2-1, with 7 positions matching TRBD1. The V segment lost 6 bases and the J segment 2 bases; nucleotides outside the gene matches: 10. This CDR3 is built from 16 residues. CDR1 is SGHAT, CDR2 FQNNGV, per germline. CDR3 sequence (DNA): TGTGCCAGCAGTTTTCTTAAGGGGACAGCCTACAATGAGCAGTTCTTC. Its protein is CASSFLKGTAYNEQFF.

The V and J genes are TRBV5-4 and TRBJ1-3; 8 bases fit TRBD1. The CDR3 totals 15 residues. Losses at the gene ends were 4 bases for V and 4 bases for J; bases not matched to a gene: 7. CDR1 and CDR2 from the germline V gene are SGHNT and YYREEE (reference sequence). In DNA, the CDR3 is TGTGCCAGCAGCATCAGGGGGCGCGAAGGAAACACCATATATTTT. Its translation is CASSIRGREGNTIYF.